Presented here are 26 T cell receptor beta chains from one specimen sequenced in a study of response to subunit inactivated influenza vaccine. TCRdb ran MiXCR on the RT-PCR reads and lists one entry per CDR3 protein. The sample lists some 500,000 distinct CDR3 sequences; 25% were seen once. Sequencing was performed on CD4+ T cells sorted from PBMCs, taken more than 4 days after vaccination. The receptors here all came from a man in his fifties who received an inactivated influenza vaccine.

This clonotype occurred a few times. CDR3 residues: CASSLLRESNEQFF. CDR3 nucleotides: TGTGCCAGCAGCCTTTTGCGGGAGAGCAATGAGCAGTTCTTC. This chain connects TRBV7-9 to TRBJ2-1, with 7 bases aligning to TRBD2. Germline V gene sequence: CDR1 SEHNR, CDR2 FQNEAQ (reference sequence). Trimming took 5 bases from V and 6 from J; bases not matched to a gene: 7. The CDR3 extends over 14 amino acids.

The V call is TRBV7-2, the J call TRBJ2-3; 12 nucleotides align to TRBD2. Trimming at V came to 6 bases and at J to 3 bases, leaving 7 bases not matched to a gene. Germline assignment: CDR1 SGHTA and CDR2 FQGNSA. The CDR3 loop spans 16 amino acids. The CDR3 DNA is TGTGCCAGCAGTAAAGCTAGCGGGGGGGCTACAGATACGCAGTATTTT. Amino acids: CASSKASGGATDTQYF.

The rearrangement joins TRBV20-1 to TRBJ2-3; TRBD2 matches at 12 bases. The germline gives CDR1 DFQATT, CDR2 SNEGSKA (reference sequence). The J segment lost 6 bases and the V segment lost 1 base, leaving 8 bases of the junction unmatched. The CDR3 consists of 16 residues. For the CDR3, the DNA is TGCAGTGCTAGAGGATCTAGCGGGAGGGCCAGGGATACGCAGTATTTT. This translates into CSARGSSGRARDTQYF.

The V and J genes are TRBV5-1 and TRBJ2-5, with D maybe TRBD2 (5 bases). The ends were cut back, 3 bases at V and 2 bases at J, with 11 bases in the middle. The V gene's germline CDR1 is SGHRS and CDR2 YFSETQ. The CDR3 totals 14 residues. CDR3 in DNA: TGCGCCAGCAGCTCGGCGGGTAAACAAGAGACCCAGTACTTC. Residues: CASSSAGKQETQYF.

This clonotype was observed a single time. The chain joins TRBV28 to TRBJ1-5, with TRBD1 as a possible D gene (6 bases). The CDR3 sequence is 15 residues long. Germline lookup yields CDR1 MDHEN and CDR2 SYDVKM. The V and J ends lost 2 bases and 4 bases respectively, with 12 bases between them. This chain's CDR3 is CASSLRGKGNQPQHF. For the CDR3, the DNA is TGTGCCAGCAGTTTAAGGGGGAAGGGAAATCAGCCCCAGCATTTT.

CDR3 in amino acids: CASSLWVALPDGIQYF. The CDR3 DNA follows: TGTGCCAGCAGCTTGTGGGTAGCGCTACCGGACGGCATTCAGTACTTC. The chain links TRBV5-6 to TRBJ2-4; weak D call: TRBD2 (5 bases). The germline CDR1 and CDR2 sequences are SGHDT and YYEEEE. The CDR3 contains 16 residues. V was clipped by 1 base and J by 9 bases, with 20 bases between them.

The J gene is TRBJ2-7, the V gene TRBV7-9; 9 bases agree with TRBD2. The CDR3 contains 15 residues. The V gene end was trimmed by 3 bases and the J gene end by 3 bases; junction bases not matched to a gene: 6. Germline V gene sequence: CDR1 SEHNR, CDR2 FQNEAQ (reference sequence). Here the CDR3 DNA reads TGTGCCAGCAGCTTGAGAGCGGGAGGTTACTACGAGCAGTACTTC. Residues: CASSLRAGGYYEQYF.

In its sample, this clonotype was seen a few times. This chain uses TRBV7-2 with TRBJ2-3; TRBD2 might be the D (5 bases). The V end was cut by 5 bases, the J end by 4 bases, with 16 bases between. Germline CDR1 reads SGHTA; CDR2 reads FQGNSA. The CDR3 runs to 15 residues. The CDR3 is CASSLGNTEADTQYF. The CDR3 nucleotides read TGTGCCAGCAGCCTGGGGAACACGGAGGCAGATACGCAGTATTTT. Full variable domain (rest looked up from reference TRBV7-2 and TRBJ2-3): GAGVSQSPSNKVTEKGKDVELRCDPISGHTALYWYRQSLGQGLEFLIYFQGNSAPDKSGLPSDRFSAERTGGSVSTLTIQRTQQEDSAVYLCASSLGNTEADTQYFGPGTRLTVL.

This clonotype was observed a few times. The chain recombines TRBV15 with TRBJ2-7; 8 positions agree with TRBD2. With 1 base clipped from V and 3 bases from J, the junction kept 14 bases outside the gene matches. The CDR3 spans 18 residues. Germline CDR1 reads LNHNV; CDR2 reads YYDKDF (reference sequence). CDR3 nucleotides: TGTGCCACCAGCAGAGGTCTAGCGGGTAAGGGCAGAGGCTACGAGCAGTACTTC. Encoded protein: CATSRGLAGKGRGYEQYF.

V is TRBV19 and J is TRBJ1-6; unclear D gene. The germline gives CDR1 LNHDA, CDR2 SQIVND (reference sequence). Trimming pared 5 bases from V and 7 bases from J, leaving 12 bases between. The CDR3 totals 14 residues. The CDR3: CASSSPGGNSPLHF. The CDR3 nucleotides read TGTGCCAGTAGTTCTCCCGGCGGGAATTCACCCCTCCACTTT.

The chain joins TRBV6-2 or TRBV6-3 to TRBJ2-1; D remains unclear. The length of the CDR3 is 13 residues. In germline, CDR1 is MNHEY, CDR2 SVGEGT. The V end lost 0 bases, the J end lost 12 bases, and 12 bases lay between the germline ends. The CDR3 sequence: CASSYSKPVGQFF. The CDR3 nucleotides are TGTGCCAGCAGTTACTCGAAGCCCGTGGGGCAGTTCTTC.

The CDR3 sequence is CSARARGLAGVGNIQYF. As DNA, the CDR3 is TGCAGTGCTAGAGCTAGGGGACTAGCGGGAGTGGGAAACATTCAGTACTTC. The chain uses TRBV20-1 and TRBJ2-4; 14 bases are a match to TRBD2. From germline, CDR1 is DFQATT and CDR2 SNEGSKA (reference sequence). The CDR3 covers 17 residues. The V and J ends lost 1 base and 6 bases, in that order; junction bases with no gene match: 8.

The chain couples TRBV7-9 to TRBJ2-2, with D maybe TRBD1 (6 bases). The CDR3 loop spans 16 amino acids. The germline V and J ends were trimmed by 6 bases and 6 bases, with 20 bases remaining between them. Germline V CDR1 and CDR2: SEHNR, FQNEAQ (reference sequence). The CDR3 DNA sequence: TGTGCCAGCAGTTTTGGGACATCCTGGGCGGCCGGGGAGCTGTTTTTT. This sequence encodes CASSFGTSWAAGELFF. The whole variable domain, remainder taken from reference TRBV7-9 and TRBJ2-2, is DTGVSQNPRHKITKRGQNVTFRCDPISEHNRLYWYRQTLGQGPEFLTYFQNEAQLEKSRLLSDRFSAERPKGSFSTLEIQRTEQGDSAMYLCASSFGTSWAAGELFFGEGSRLTVL.

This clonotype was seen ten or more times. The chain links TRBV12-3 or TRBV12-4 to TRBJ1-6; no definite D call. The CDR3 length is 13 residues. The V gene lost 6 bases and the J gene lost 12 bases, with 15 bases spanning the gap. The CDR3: CASRELDPGPLHF. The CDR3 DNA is TGTGCCAGCAGGGAACTTGACCCAGGACCCCTCCACTTT.

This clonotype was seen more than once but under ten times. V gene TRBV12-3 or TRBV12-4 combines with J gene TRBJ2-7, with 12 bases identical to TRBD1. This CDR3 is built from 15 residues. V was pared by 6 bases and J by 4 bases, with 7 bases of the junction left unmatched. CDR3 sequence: CASRRGQGAKYEQYF. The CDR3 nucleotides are TGTGCCAGCAGGCGGGGACAGGGGGCTAAGTACGAGCAGTACTTC.

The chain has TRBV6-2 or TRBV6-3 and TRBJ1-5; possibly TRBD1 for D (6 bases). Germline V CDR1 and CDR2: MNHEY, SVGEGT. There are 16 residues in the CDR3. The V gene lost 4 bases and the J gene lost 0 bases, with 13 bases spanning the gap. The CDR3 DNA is TGTGCCAGCAGTTCCCGGACAGCCCTTAGCAATCAGCCCCAGCATTTT. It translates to CASSSRTALSNQPQHF.

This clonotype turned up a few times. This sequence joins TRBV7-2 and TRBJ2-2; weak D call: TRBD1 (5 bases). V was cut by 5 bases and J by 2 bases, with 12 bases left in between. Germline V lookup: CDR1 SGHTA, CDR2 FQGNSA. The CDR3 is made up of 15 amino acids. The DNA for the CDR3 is TGTGCCAGCAGCCCACAGGAGATCAACACCGGGGAGCTGTTTTTT. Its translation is CASSPQEINTGELFF.

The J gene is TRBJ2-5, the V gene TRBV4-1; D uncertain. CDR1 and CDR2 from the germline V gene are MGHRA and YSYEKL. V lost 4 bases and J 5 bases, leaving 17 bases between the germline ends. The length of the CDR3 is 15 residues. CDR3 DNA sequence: TGCGCCAGCAGCCGCAGGACCCCCATGGGGGAGACCCAGTACTTC. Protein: CASSRRTPMGETQYF.

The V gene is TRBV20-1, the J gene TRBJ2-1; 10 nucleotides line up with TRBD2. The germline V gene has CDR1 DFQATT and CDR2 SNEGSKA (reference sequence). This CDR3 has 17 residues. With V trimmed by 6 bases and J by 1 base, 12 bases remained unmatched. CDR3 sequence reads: CSARRSSSGSSYNEQFF. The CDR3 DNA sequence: TGCAGTGCGAGACGTTCTTCTAGCGGGAGTTCCTACAATGAGCAGTTCTTC.

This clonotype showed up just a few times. The CDR3: CASRTGGGYEQYF. CDR3 DNA: TGTGCCAGCAGGACAGGGGGCGGCTACGAGCAGTACTTC. The rearrangement links TRBV28 to TRBJ2-7; 10 bases are shared with TRBD1. The CDR3 runs 13 residues. Trimming cost V 6 bases and J 3 bases; bases outside gene matches: 2. Per the germline V gene, CDR1 is MDHEN and CDR2 is SYDVKM. The full variable domain, in which reference TRBV28 and TRBJ2-7 provide the parts outside the CDR3, is DVKVTQSSRYLVKRTGEKVFLECVQDMDHENMFWYRQDPGLGLRLIYFSYDVKMKEKGDIPEGYSVSREKKERFSLILESASTNQTSMYLCASRTGGGYEQYFGPGTRLTVT.

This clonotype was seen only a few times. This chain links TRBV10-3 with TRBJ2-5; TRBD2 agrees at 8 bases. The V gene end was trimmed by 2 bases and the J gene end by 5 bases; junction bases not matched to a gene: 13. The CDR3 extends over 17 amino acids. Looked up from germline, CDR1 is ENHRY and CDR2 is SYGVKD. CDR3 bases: TGTGCCATCAGTGAGAGTGTCGGGGGGGGACCTCAGGAGACCCAGTACTTC. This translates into CAISESVGGGPQETQYF.

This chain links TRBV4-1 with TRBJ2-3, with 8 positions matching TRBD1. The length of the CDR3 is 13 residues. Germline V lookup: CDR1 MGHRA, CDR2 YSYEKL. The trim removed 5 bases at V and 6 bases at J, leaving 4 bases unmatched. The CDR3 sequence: CASSVRQGDTQYF. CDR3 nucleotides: TGCGCCAGCAGCGTGCGACAGGGGGATACGCAGTATTTT.

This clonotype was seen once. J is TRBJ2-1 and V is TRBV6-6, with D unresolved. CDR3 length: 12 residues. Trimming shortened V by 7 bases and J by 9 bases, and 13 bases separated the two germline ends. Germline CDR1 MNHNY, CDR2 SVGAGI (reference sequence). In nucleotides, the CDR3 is TGTGCCAGCACCAACTTGAAAGCTGAGCAGTTCTTC. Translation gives CASTNLKAEQFF.

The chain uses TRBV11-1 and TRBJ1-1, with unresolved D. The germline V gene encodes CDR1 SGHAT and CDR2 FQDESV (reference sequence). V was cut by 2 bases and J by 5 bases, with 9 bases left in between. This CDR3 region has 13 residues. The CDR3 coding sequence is TGTGCCAGCAGCTTATATAGGGAGACTGAAGCTTTCTTT. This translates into CASSLYRETEAFF.

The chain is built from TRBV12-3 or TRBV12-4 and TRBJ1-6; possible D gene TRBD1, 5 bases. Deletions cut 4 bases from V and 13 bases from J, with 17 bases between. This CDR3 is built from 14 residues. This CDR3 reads CASSSGGRAGPLHF. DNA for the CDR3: TGTGCCAGCAGTTCGGGTGGCAGGGCAGGTCCCCTCCACTTT.

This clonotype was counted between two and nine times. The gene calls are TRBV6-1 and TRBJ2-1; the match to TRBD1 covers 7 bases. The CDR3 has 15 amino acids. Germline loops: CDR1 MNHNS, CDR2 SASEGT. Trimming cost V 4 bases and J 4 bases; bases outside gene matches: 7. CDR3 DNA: TGTGCCAGCAGTGGAAGGGGGCGCGGTTACAATGAGCAGTTCTTC. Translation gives CASSGRGRGYNEQFF.